Detailed here is one TCR beta chain. Its antigen remains unidentified. The input lacks base qualities; no much larger clone sits a single base away. Inclusive of the bounding cysteine and phenylalanine, the CDR3 is 15 residues long. The entry retains the CDR3 DNA only, 45 bases that are in frame from base 1. Cut back by 8 bases and 0 bases, the V and J ends lie 11 bases apart. CDR1 and CDR2, per the germline V gene, are KGHSH and LQKENI. Library construction relied on the immunoSEQ multiplex PCR assay. A mixture of 60 forward primers for TCR Vbeta segments and 13 reverse primers for TCR Jbeta segments was used in the multiplex PCR. Amplification of the CDR3 region of rearranged TCR beta genes was performed with a multiplex PCR assay on genomic DNA. The amplified TCR beta libraries were sequenced on the Illumina HiSeq System as 87-base-pair reads. As for the original processing: Across the 670 or so repertoires, a later analysis counted 60 million to 90 million unique TCR beta chains, about 10 million of which were shared by at least two donors. Raw reads were error-corrected and collapsed into unique sequences by a nearest-neighbor algorithm in which closely related sequences were merged to remove PCR and sequencing errors. CDR3 sequences were aligned to IMGT reference sequences to assign V, D and J gene segments. For a sequence to be retained, a match of at least six nucleotides was required to both a V gene segment and a J gene segment. A rearrangement was called productive if the CDR3 had no stop codons and remained in frame with V and J, and every other rearrangement was called non-productive. Following IMGT convention, CDR3 was defined as the stretch from the second conserved V-encoded cysteine to the conserved J-encoded phenylalanine. The earlier analysis of about 530 of the donors excluded any sequence lacking an unambiguous match to a single V gene segment. An earlier analysis of several hundred of the donors called V segments functional above 56.7% productive rearrangements and segregating when the between-donor standard deviation exceeded 5%. To diagnose cytomegalovirus status from the catalog of TCR beta chain sequences, a statistical classification framework was built. In a later analysis, V and J genes were assigned by comparing TCR nucleotide sequences against IMGT/GENE-DB human TR gene sequences. Using the TCRdist pipeline, a later analysis assigned CDR3 sequences along with most-parsimonious VDJ recombination scenarios. In a later analysis, each TCR beta chain was defined by its CDR3 amino acid sequence together with its V-gene family, and reads lacking a unique V-gene family were excluded. In a later analysis, 500 to 650 highly shared, low-generation-probability nucleotide sequences were removed to address suspected cross-contamination and a sequencing artifact. In a later analysis, a clonal expansion index was calculated for each public chain from normalized within-repertoire ranks of inferred template counts. In a later analysis, generation probabilities were computed using a VDJ recombination model fitted to out-of-frame rearrangements, and the results were checked against IGoR. Hypergeometric tests were used in a later analysis to score TCR-TCR, TCR-HLA and TCR-CMV co-occurrence, with a repertoire-size bias correction applied to the TCR pairs. False discovery rates were estimated in a later analysis by permuting HLA or CMV assignments 20 times. In a later analysis, co-occurring TCRs were grouped with DBSCAN, and TCRdist sequence similarity was added when clustering was performed within HLA-allele-positive subsets. Repertoires with fewer than 30,000 or more than 120,000 public chains were left out of co-occurrence clustering, as were about 5 repertoires with anomalous nucleotide sharing. TCRdb carries this immuneACCESS record with in-frame sequences only. Its versions omit some clonotypes, under half of them owing to an unresolved V gene in the studies checked, with the rest unexplained. That table is the source of V, J and clone size, and D and trimming were worked out from the DNA. For this sample the table gives over 130,000 clones, of which 70% to 90% were detected only once. 2% to 3% of the sample belongs to the ten largest clones.

The record originates from a study of cytomegalovirus exposure and HLA in healthy donors (dated 2017 in TCRdb). Describing the broader study: An earlier analysis of roughly 610 of the donors reported 250 to 350 Gb of sequence data and 90 million to 120 million unique TCR beta sequences obtained from approximately 180 million T cells. Donor age, sex, ethnicity and CMV serostatus were compiled together with the repertoire data. The study profiled the T cell repertoires of under 850 subjects by immunosequencing and related them to cytomegalovirus serostatus. High-throughput TCR immunosequencing, statistical association of individual TCRs with disease status, and machine learning were combined to predict cytomegalovirus infection status. A later genetic analysis used genome-wide SNP genotypes for about 65% of the 666 donors, treating that subset as a discovery cohort. Along with the approximately 650-subject first cohort, a separate validation cohort of some 130 different subjects was used. All discovery cohort repertoires had been generated using a single sequencing platform. A later analysis re-analyzed previously published TCR beta repertoires from approximately 670 donors and added high-resolution HLA genotyping to study TCR occurrence patterns. HLA typing included class I and class II loci at four-digit resolution. Rather than using new phenotypic data, the later analysis identified candidate immune exposures from TCR beta sequences and from how often those sequences occurred across donors. The study aimed to test whether cataloging public T cell receptors could reveal signatures of past pathogen exposure. On average, around 200,000 unique TCR beta nucleotide sequences were sequenced per donor among roughly 430 genotyped donors of the cohort, with roughly 18% of those sequences being non-productive. Typing coverage differed by locus: A, B, C, DRB1 and DQB1 were typed in roughly 629-630 donors, DQA1 in around 500, DPA1 in approximately 600, and DPB1 in 450 to 490. The genetic ancestry cluster associated with self-reported Caucasian donors included about 84% of the 398 genotyped donors. An earlier analysis of several hundred of the donors applied high-throughput TCR beta sequencing to assess whether each TCR beta V gene segment acted as functional or pseudogenic. Around 300 gigabases of sequencing data and tens of millions of unique TCR sequences were included in an early release covering over 600 HLA-typed donors. Roughly five DR-DQ haplotypes were handled as single units for association and clustering, since linkage in the cohort was strong. Results the study describes overall, beyond this receptor: A further reported finding was that TCR beta sequences accurately predicted the HLA-A and HLA-B alleles for most subjects in the first cohort. According to a later analysis, most CMV-associated TCR beta chains appeared to be HLA-restricted, and the HLA associations seemed to be driven largely by CMV exposure. Because some donors lacked HLA typing at each locus, the association tests relied only on the typed subset. A later analysis found that TCR association rates varied across HLA loci, with DRB1 alleles showing the most associated TCRs and HLA-C alleles the fewest. It was suggested by the authors that the approach could potentially be generalized to other disease states and immunological phenotypes. A later genetic analysis associated a missense DCLRE1C variant with V-gene and J-gene trimming of TCR beta chains, and an independent cohort replicated the association. Because the 87-base-pair reads could not distinguish some IMGT-functional V segments, including TRBV6-2 and TRBV6-3, those segments were excluded. In a later analysis, HLA-associated TCR beta chains showed more clonal expansion and lower generation probabilities than non-associated chains that were equally common. In the study, about 150 TCR beta chains were listed as associated with cytomegalovirus. The cohort was sequenced for TCR beta chains only, and without alpha or paired-chain data the features that could be detected were limited. A cluster of highly shared sequence variants was judged likely to represent a technical artifact of the sequencing pipeline. Three of the identified cytomegalovirus-associated TCR beta chains were confirmed in vitro to be specific for cytomegalovirus antigens. While some public TCRs were present in many individuals, most TCR sequences turned up only very rarely across donors. In a later analysis, several top co-occurrence clusters were reported to appear linked to parvovirus B19, influenza, CMV and Epstein-Barr virus. In a later genetic analysis, fewer N-insertions in productive TCRs were reported among donors in an Asian-associated ancestry cluster than the roughly 670-donor mean. The classifier was reported to diagnose cytomegalovirus status with high specificity and sensitivity in both the original and validation cohorts. Linkage disequilibrium might explain the correlated functional status among segregating V segments, but an unknown experimental factor could not be ruled out. CMV serostatus was the only immune exposure information available for the cohort. When HLA alleles, especially DR and DQ, strongly co-occurred, TCR associations were difficult to assign to individual alleles. Sequencing depth was assumed to be roughly uniform across donors in the presence/absence analyses, though that assumption may not hold. The earlier analysis of about 600 of the donors excluded some 15 rarely observed V segments, including chromosome 9 orphons, because counts were too low. In a later analysis, 16,951 TCR beta sequences were associated with specific HLA alleles at a false discovery rate of 0.05. In an earlier analysis of over 550 of the donors, most TCR beta V segments were observed in productive rearrangements about 87% or about 30% of the time, broadly matching IMGT annotations.

The cohort was made up of 500 to 800 healthy bone marrow donors. At the time of sampling, all cohort members were nominally healthy, though unrecorded immune exposures were likely present. The donor was CMV seronegative and belonged to the group of around 400 seronegative cohort members. Each donor provided a peripheral blood sample, and peripheral blood mononuclear cells were used for TCR beta sequencing. Genomic DNA was extracted from the blood cell samples with the Qiagen DNeasy Blood Extraction Kit. The sequenced sample consisted of PBMCs. The TCR was taken from a man between 50 and 59 years old in good health and CMV-seronegative. Recombination connected TRBV18 to TRBJ2-6; confidence is insufficient to name the D gene. The CDR3 here reads CASGESGSGANVLTF. In nucleotides, the sequence is TGTGCCAGCGGCGAATCGGGCTCTGGGGCCAACGTCCTGACTTTC.